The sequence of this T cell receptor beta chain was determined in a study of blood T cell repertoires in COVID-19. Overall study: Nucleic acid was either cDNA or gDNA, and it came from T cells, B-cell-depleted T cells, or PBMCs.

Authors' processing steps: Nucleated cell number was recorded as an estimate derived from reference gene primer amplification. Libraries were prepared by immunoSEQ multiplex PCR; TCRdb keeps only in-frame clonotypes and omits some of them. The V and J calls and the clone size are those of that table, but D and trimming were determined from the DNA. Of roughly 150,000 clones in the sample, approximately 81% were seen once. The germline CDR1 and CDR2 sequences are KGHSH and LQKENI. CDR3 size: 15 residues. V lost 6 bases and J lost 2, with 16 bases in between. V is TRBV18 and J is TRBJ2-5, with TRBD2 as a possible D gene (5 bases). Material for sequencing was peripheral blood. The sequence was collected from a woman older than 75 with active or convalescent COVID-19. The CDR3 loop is CASSPQGGLQETQYF. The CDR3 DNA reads TGTGCCAGCTCCCCCCAAGGAGGTCTACAAGAGACCCAGTACTTC.